This T cell receptor (beta chain) is from a study of blood T cell repertoires in COVID-19. Across the study: Samples of COVID-19 (acute and convalescent) were obtained from the United States, Italy and Spain.

The germline gives CDR1 LGHDT, CDR2 YNNKEL (reference sequence). V was clipped by 0 bases and J by 1 base; unmatched bases: 10. This CDR3 region has 19 residues. In the authors' workflow: Quantification of nucleated cells was approximated via reference gene primer amplification. Assay used: immunoSEQ multiplex PCR; TCRdb lists only in-frame clones, some missing. Clone size and the V and J calls come from that table; the DNA yielded D and trimming. The sample has about 76,000 clones, approximately 86% seen once. This clone appeared a single time. The receptor comes from a human donor in a cohort sampled during active COVID-19. Sequenced material: peripheral blood. The gene calls are TRBV3-1 (or the pseudogene TRBV3-2) and TRBJ2-2, with 8 bases identical to TRBD2. The CDR3 protein is CASSQEFFGLAGNTGELFF. CDR3 DNA sequence: TGTGCCAGCAGCCAAGAATTCTTTGGGCTAGCGGGGAACACCGGGGAGCTGTTTTTT.